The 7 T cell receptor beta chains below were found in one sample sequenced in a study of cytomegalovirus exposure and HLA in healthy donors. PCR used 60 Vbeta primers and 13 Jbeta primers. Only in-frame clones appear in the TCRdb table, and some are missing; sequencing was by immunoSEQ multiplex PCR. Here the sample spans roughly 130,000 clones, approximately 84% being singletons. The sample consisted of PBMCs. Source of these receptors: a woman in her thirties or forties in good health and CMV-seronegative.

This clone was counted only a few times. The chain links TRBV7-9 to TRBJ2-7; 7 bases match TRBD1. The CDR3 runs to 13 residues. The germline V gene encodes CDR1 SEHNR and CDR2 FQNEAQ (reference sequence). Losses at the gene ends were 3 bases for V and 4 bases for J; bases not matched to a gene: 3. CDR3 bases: TGTGCCAGCAGCTTCCTGGACAGGTACGAGCAGTACTTC. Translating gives CASSFLDRYEQYF.

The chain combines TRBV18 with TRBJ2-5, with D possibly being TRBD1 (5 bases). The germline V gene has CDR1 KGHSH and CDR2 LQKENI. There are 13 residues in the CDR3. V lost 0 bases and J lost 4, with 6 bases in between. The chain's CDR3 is CASSPPTVETQYF. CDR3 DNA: TGTGCCAGCTCACCACCGACAGTAGAGACCCAGTACTTC.

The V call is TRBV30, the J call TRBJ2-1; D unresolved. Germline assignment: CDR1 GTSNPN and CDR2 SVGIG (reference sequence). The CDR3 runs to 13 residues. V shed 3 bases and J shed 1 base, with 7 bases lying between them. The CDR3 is CAWSIVSYNEQFF. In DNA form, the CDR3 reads TGTGCCTGGAGCATTGTTTCCTACAATGAGCAGTTCTTC. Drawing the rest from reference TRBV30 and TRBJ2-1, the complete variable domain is SQTIHQWPATLVQPVGSPLSLECTVEGTSNPNLYWYRQAAGRGLQLLFYSVGIGQISSEVPQNLSASRPQDRQFILSSKKLLLSDSGFYLCAWSIVSYNEQFFGPGTRLTVL.

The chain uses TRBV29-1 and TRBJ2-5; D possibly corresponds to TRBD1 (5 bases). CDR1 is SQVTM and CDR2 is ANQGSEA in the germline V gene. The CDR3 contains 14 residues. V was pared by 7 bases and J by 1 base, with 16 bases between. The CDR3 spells CSAGHNLFQETQYF. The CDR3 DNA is TGCAGCGCCGGACACAATTTGTTCCAAGAGACCCAGTACTTC.

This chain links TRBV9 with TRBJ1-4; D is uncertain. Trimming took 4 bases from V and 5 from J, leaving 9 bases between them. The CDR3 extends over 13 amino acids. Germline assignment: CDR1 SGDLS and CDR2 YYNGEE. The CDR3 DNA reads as TGTGCCAGCAGCACCCGACTAAATGAAAAACTGTTTTTT. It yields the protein CASSTRLNEKLFF.

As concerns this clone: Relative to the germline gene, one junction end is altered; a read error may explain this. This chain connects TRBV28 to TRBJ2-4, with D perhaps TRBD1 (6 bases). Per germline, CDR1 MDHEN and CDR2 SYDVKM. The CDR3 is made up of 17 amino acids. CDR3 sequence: CASSLWGTSLAKNSQYF. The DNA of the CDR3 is TGTGCCAGCAGTTTATGGGGGACAAGCCTAGCCAAAAACAGTCAGTACTTC. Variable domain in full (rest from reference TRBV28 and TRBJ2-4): DVKVTQSSRYLVKRTGEKVFLECVQDMDHENMFWYRQDPGLGLRLIYFSYDVKMKEKGDIPEGYSVSREKKERFSLILESASTNQTSMYLCASSLWGTSLAKNSQYFGAGTRLSVL.

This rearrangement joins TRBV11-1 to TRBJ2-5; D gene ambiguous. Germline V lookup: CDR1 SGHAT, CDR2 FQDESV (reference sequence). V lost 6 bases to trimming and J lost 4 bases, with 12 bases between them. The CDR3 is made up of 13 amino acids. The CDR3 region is CASSSPTVETQYF. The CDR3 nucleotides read TGTGCCAGCAGTTCCCCCACAGTAGAGACCCAGTACTTC.